These 25 T cell receptor beta chains were sequenced from one sample in a study of cytomegalovirus exposure and HLA in healthy donors. Vbeta (60) and Jbeta (13) primers were used in the PCR. Sequencing used immunoSEQ multiplex PCR; TCRdb keeps in-frame clones, though not all of them. Here the sample spans about 180,000 clones, roughly 85% being singletons. The sample comprised PBMCs. These receptors were taken from a woman in her thirties or forties in good health and CMV-seronegative.

V is TRBV10-2 and J is TRBJ2-1; 8 bases agree with TRBD1. Germline V gene data show CDR1 as WSHSY and CDR2 as SAAADI. Trimming removed 10 bases from V and 4 bases from J; junction bases left unmatched: 12. The length of the CDR3 is 15 residues. The chain's CDR3 is CATKSTGAGYNEQFF. CDR3 bases: TGCGCCACCAAGTCGACAGGGGCGGGATACAATGAGCAGTTCTTC.

The J gene is TRBJ2-3, the V gene TRBV7-2; TRBD2 might be the D (5 bases). With 0 bases removed from V and 6 bases from J, the gap between germline ends came to 19 bases. The CDR3 has 17 residues. CDR1 and CDR2 from the germline V gene are SGHTA and FQGNSA. The DNA of the CDR3 is TGTGCCAGCAGCTTAGCCCGGGCGTCGGGTCCGGGGGATACGCAGTATTTT. Protein: CASSLARASGPGDTQYF. The complete variable domain, with remaining parts taken from reference TRBV7-2 and TRBJ2-3, reads GAGVSQSPSNKVTEKGKDVELRCDPISGHTALYWYRQSLGQGLEFLIYFQGNSAPDKSGLPSDRFSAERTGGSVSTLTIQRTQQEDSAVYLCASSLARASGPGDTQYFGPGTRLTVL.

The rearrangement joins TRBV11-2 to TRBJ2-1; 10 positions agree with TRBD2. Germline-derived CDR1 and CDR2 are SGHAT and FQNNGV. J was trimmed by 4 bases and V by 4 bases; bases with no gene match: 4. There are 15 residues in the CDR3. CDR3 in amino acids: CASSSSGGNYNEQFF. CDR3 sequence (DNA): TGTGCCAGCAGCTCTAGCGGGGGCAATTACAATGAGCAGTTCTTC. Drawing the rest from reference TRBV11-2 and TRBJ2-1, the complete variable domain is EAGVAQSPRYKIIEKRQSVAFWCNPISGHATLYWYQQILGQGPKLLIQFQNNGVVDDSQLPKDRFSAERLKGVDSTLKIQPAKLEDSAVYLCASSSSGGNYNEQFFGPGTRLTVL.

The V call is TRBV28, the J call TRBJ2-3; D is possibly TRBD2 (5 bases). Germline assignment: CDR1 MDHEN and CDR2 SYDVKM. This CDR3 has 15 residues. V was shortened by 6 bases and J by 1 base, with 14 bases between the two germline ends. CDR3 loop: CASSDGPGGTDTQYF. CDR3 sequence (DNA): TGTGCCAGCAGCGACGGTCCCGGGGGCACAGATACGCAGTATTTT.

This chain uses TRBV27 with TRBJ1-6; D is possibly TRBD1 (6 bases). Germline loops: CDR1 MNHEY, CDR2 SMNVEV (reference sequence). The V end was cut by 3 bases, the J end by 7 bases, with 16 bases between. This CDR3 is 16 amino acids long. For the CDR3, the DNA is TGTGCCAGCAGTTTTTCGGGGGGCGCGAGGAATTCACCCCTCCACTTT. Protein: CASSFSGGARNSPLHF.

With regard to this clone: Different DNA sequences within this sample yield the same CDR3. Here the CDR3 DNA reads TGTGCCAGCAGTCTGACTAGTTCCTACGAGCAGTACTTC. This gives the protein CASSLTSSYEQYF. This chain joins TRBV27 and TRBJ2-7; tentatively, D is TRBD2 (6 bases). In germline, CDR1 is MNHEY, CDR2 SMNVEV (reference sequence). The V gene lost 5 bases and the J gene lost 1 base, with 9 bases spanning the gap. This CDR3 contains 13 residues.

This clone appeared a few times. The chain couples TRBV5-1 to TRBJ2-1, with 8 nucleotides matching TRBD2. The CDR3 loop spans 14 amino acids. Per the germline V gene, CDR1 is SGHRS and CDR2 is YFSETQ. The J segment lost 7 bases and the V segment lost 6 bases, leaving 9 bases of the junction unmatched. The CDR3 spells CASTNTGTSNEQFF. CDR3 in DNA: TGCGCCAGCACCAACACCGGGACTAGTAATGAGCAGTTCTTC. The full variable domain, with the rest looked up from reference TRBV5-1 and TRBJ2-1, is KAGVTQTPRYLIKTRGQQVTLSCSPISGHRSVSWYQQTPGQGLQFLFEYFSETQRNKGNFPGRFSGRQFSNSRSEMNVSTLELGDSALYLCASTNTGTSNEQFFGPGTRLTVL.

This chain joins TRBV7-9 and TRBJ1-1; D is perhaps TRBD1 (6 bases). CDR3 length equals 14 residues. Trimming took 5 bases from V and 7 from J, leaving 17 bases between them. Germline loops: CDR1 SEHNR, CDR2 FQNEAQ (reference sequence). Here the CDR3 DNA reads TGTGCCAGCAGCCCGGGACAAGGGGCCTGTGAAGCTTTCTTT. It specifies CASSPGQGACEAFF.

J is TRBJ1-3 and V is TRBV4-3; D perhaps matches TRBD1 (6 bases). The CDR3 length is 15 residues. With 1 base removed from V and 4 bases from J, the gap between germline ends came to 11 bases. Germline V gives CDR1 LGHNA, CDR2 YSLEER. The CDR3 coding sequence is TGCGCCAGCAGCCAAGGTCCCGGGACAGGAAACACCATATATTTT. Residues: CASSQGPGTGNTIYF.

There are a few counts of this clone. The CDR3 DNA reads as TGTGCCAGCAGCCGGCGGACAGGCTCCTACGAGCAGTACTTC. It is translated as CASSRRTGSYEQYF. The V and J genes are TRBV5-4 and TRBJ2-7; 7 positions match TRBD1. Per germline, CDR1 SGHNT and CDR2 YYREEE (reference sequence). The CDR3 totals 14 residues. Trimming removed 4 bases from V and 0 bases from J; junction bases left unmatched: 4.

V is TRBV5-1 and J is TRBJ2-1, with TRBD1 matching 7 bases. This CDR3 region has 15 residues. Germline trimming cut 0 bases from V and 12 bases from J; bases unmatched to any gene: 12. Germline CDR1 is SGHRS and CDR2 is YFSETQ. CDR3 region: CASSLAQGKVRAQFF. The CDR3 nucleotides are TGCGCCAGCAGCTTGGCACAGGGGAAGGTAAGAGCGCAGTTCTTC.

This clone was recorded a few times. The V call is TRBV10-3, the J call TRBJ1-1; 7 positions match TRBD1. Germline lookup yields CDR1 ENHRY and CDR2 SYGVKD. This CDR3 is 16 amino acids long. J gave up 3 bases and V 4 bases, and 11 bases lay outside the gene matches. As DNA, the CDR3 is TGTGCCATCAGTGGGGGGAGCGGCAGGGGGGACACTGAAGCTTTCTTT. Its translation is CAISGGSGRGDTEAFF.

This chain links TRBV7-3 with TRBJ2-1; 14 bases are a match to TRBD2. The CDR3 loop spans 16 amino acids. Losses at the gene ends were 3 bases for V and 9 bases for J; bases not matched to a gene: 7. Germline V gene data show CDR1 as SGHTA and CDR2 as FQGTGA. The CDR3 protein is CASSLDGTSGSIEQFF. CDR3 coding DNA: TGTGCCAGCAGCTTGGACGGGACTAGCGGGAGTATTGAGCAGTTCTTC.

The chain carries TRBV10-3 and TRBJ1-1, with 7 bases fitting TRBD1. CDR3 length: 13 amino acids. V trimming: 7 bases; J trimming: 5 bases; junction bases outside the gene matches: 7. Looked up from germline, CDR1 is ENHRY and CDR2 is SYGVKD. In nucleotides, the CDR3 is TGTGCCATCACCAGTCAGGGGGATACTGAAGCTTTCTTT. This gives the protein CAITSQGDTEAFF.

This sequence joins TRBV10-3 and TRBJ1-2; 9 nucleotides agree with TRBD1. The V and J ends lost 5 bases and 6 bases, in that order; junction bases with no gene match: 4. The CDR3 consists of 13 residues. Germline CDR1 and CDR2: ENHRY and SYGVKD. The CDR3 loop reads CAISSDRGDGYTF. Here the CDR3 DNA reads TGTGCCATCAGTTCGGACAGGGGCGATGGCTACACCTTC.

V usage is TRBV4-3 and J usage is TRBJ1-3; unclear D gene. The CDR3 length is 13 residues. Trimming stripped 0 bases from V and 3 bases from J, with 3 bases between. Looked up from germline, CDR1 is LGHNA and CDR2 is YSLEER. The CDR3: CASSQDYGNTIYF. CDR3 DNA sequence: TGCGCCAGCAGCCAAGATTATGGAAACACCATATATTTT.

The chain joins TRBV15 to TRBJ2-7; possible D gene TRBD2, 6 bases. CDR3 size: 15 residues. Trimming left V 0 bases short and J 6 bases short, with 15 bases between. Germline V gives CDR1 LNHNV, CDR2 YYDKDF (reference sequence). The DNA for the CDR3 is TGTGCCACCAGCAGAGATCGACTAGAACATCGCGAGCAGTACTTC. The encoded protein is CATSRDRLEHREQYF.

This clone has a single count. The chain joins TRBV15 to TRBJ2-3; TRBD2 matches 8 bases. The CDR3 is made up of 16 amino acids. Trimming cost V 3 bases and J 0 bases; bases outside gene matches: 5. CDR1 LNHNV and CDR2 YYDKDF come from the germline V gene (reference sequence). The chain's CDR3 is CATSSGLAGSTDTQYF. In DNA, the CDR3 is TGTGCCACCAGCAGTGGATTAGCGGGGAGCACAGATACGCAGTATTTT.

The chain joins TRBV19 to TRBJ2-7, with TRBD1 as a possible D gene (5 bases). This CDR3 has 12 amino acids. CDR1 and CDR2 (germline): LNHDA, SQIVND (reference sequence). V lost 9 bases and J 5 bases, leaving 14 bases between the germline ends. The CDR3 loop reads CASSPQGNEQYF. The CDR3 region has the DNA TGTGCCAGCTCCCCGCAGGGAAACGAGCAGTACTTC.

This sequence joins TRBV7-2 and TRBJ2-1; 8 nucleotides agree with TRBD2. Germline V gene sequence: CDR1 SGHTA, CDR2 FQGNSA. Trimming took 7 bases from V and 5 from J; bases not matched to a gene: 7. This CDR3 comprises 14 residues. CDR3 bases: TGTGCCAGCAACCCGGGAGGGATCGACAATGAGCAGTTCTTC. Protein product: CASNPGGIDNEQFF.

The rearrangement joins TRBV5-1 to TRBJ2-5; TRBD2 aligns across 12 bases. The DNA end is a closer match to TRBJ2-7, so the J assignment may be wrong. Germline V gene sequence: CDR1 SGHRS, CDR2 YFSETQ. This CDR3 spans 15 amino acids. CDR3 loop: CASRALAGGGYEQYF. CDR3 DNA: TGCGCCAGCCGGGCCCTAGCGGGAGGGGGCTACGAGCAGTACTTC.

This chain links TRBV19 with TRBJ2-1; D is perhaps TRBD1 (6 bases). V lost 3 bases to trimming and J lost 9 bases, with 15 bases between them. There are 14 residues in the CDR3. Per germline, CDR1 LNHDA and CDR2 SQIVND (reference sequence). CDR3 in DNA: TGTGCCAGTAGTATTCCAGGGGCAGGCGGTGAGCAGTTCTTC. It is translated as CASSIPGAGGEQFF.

The chain joins TRBV5-4 to TRBJ2-7; a weak D match, TRBD1 (5 bases). Trimming cost V 0 bases and J 4 bases, with 14 bases left between them. This CDR3 has 15 residues. From germline, CDR1 is SGHNT and CDR2 YYREEE (reference sequence). The CDR3 loop is CASSLVLQGKYEQYF. CDR3 nucleotide sequence: TGTGCCAGCAGCTTGGTCCTCCAGGGTAAATACGAGCAGTACTTC.

The chain recombines TRBV7-9 with TRBJ2-4; D is unresolved. Germline lookup yields CDR1 SEHNR and CDR2 FQNEAQ (reference sequence). CDR3 length: 16 residues. V was shortened by 5 bases and J by 0 bases, with 14 bases between the two germline ends. CDR3 sequence reads: CASSRLGNRAKNIQYF. The DNA of the CDR3 is TGTGCCAGCAGCCGTTTAGGCAACAGAGCCAAAAACATTCAGTACTTC.

The rearrangement joins TRBV5-1 to TRBJ2-3, with 11 nucleotides matching TRBD1. CDR1 and CDR2 (germline): SGHRS, YFSETQ. The V segment lost 4 bases and the J segment 4 bases; nucleotides outside the gene matches: 11. The CDR3 sequence is 17 residues long. DNA for the CDR3: TGCGCCAGCAGCCCATACGCTCGGACAGGGGGCCCAGATACGCAGTATTTT. Protein product: CASSPYARTGGPDTQYF.